Included here is one T cell receptor beta chain sequence, with context. No antigen is known for it. This specimen belongs to a study of cytomegalovirus exposure and HLA in healthy donors. Whole-study results and caveats: Common viral pathogens were later found to be apparently linked to several of the most significant clusters.

This CDR3 is built from 16 residues. Germline assignment: CDR1 MNHEY and CDR2 SMNVEV (reference sequence). With 5 bases clipped from V and 0 bases from J, the junction kept 3 bases outside the gene matches. PCR used 60 Vbeta primers and 13 Jbeta primers. Measured with immunoSEQ multiplex PCR; TCRdb has only the in-frame clones, and not every one. The table has under 200,000 clones, approximately 86% seen once; the top ten hold roughly 0.32%. The source is a woman aged 25 to 39 in good health and CMV-seronegative. Sequencing was performed on PBMCs. V gene TRBV27 combines with J gene TRBJ2-6; TRBD1 agrees at 8 bases. The CDR3: CASSPTGGSGANVLTF. CDR3 DNA: TGTGCCAGCAGTCCCACAGGGGGCTCTGGGGCCAACGTCCTGACTTTC.